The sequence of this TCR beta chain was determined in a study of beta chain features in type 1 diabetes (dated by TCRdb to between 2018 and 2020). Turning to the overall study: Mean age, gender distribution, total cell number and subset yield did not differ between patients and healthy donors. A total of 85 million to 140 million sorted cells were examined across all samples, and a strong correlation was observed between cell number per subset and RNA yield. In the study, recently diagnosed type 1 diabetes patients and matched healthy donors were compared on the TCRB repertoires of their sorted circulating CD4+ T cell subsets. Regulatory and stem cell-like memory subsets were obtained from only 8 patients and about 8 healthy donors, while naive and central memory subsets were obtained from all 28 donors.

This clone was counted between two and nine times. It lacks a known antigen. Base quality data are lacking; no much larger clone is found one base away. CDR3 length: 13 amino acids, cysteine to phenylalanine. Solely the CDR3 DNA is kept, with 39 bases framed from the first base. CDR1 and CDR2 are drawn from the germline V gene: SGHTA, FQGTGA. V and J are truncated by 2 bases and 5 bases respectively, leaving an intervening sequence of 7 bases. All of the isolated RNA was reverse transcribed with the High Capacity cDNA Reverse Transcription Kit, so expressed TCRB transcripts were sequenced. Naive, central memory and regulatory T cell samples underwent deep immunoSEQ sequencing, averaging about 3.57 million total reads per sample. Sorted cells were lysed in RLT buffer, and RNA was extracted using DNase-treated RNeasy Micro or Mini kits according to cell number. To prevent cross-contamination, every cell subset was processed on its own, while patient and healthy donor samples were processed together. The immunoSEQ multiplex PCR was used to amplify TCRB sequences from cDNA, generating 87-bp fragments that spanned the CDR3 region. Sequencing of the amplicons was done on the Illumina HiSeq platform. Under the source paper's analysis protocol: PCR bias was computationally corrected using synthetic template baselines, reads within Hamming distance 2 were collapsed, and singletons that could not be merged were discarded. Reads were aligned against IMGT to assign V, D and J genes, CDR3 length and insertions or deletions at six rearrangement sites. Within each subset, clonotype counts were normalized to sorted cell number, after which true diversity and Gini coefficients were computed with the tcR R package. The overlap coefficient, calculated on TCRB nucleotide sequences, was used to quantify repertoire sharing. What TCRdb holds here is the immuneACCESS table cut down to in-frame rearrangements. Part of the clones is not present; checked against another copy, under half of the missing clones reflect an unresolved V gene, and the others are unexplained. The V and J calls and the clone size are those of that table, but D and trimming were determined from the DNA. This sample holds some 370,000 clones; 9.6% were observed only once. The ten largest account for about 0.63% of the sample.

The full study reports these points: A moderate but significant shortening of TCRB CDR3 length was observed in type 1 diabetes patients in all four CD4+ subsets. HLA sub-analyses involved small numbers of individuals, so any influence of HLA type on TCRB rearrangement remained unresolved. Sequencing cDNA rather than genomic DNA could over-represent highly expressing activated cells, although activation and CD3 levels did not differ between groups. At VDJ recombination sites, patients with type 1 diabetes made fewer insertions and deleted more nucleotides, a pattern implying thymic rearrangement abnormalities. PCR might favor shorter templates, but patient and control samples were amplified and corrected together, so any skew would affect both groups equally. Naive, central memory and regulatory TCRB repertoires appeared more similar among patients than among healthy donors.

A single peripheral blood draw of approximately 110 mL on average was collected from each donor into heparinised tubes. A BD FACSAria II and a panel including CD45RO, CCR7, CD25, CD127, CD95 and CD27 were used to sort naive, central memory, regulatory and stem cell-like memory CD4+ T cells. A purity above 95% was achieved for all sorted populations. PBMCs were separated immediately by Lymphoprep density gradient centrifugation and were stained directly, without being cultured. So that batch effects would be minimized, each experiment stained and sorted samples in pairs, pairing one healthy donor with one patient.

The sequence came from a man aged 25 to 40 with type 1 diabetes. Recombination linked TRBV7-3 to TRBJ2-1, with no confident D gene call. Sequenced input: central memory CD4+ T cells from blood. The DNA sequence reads TGTGCCAGCAGCTTAGGTAGGGACAATGAGCAGTTCTTC. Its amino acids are CASSLGRDNEQFF.